The 17 T cell receptor beta chains below were found in one sample sequenced in a study of T cells after yellow fever vaccination. TCRdb reanalysed the 5' RACE reads using MiXCR and keeps one entry per CDR3 protein. Among around 500,000 distinct CDR3 sequences listed, 21% were seen once. This material consisted of PBMCs, taken approximately 20 days after the first yellow fever vaccination. The source is a man younger than 35 who received the YFV17D yellow fever vaccine.

The V gene is TRBV29-1, the J gene TRBJ2-1; D might be TRBD1 (6 bases). Trimming shortened V by 8 bases and J by 6 bases, and 14 bases separated the two germline ends. This CDR3 comprises 12 residues. Germline-derived CDR1 and CDR2 are SQVTM and ANQGSEA. CDR3 amino acids: CSHKGEGNEQFF. The CDR3, as DNA: TGCAGCCATAAGGGGGAAGGCAATGAGCAGTTCTTC.

The chain's CDR3 is CASSFRDSTYNEQFF. The CDR3 region has the DNA TGTGCCAGCAGCTTCCGGGACAGCACCTACAATGAGCAGTTCTTC. The rearrangement uses TRBV5-8 and TRBJ2-1; 7 nucleotides align to TRBD1. V was clipped by 2 bases and J by 2 bases; unmatched bases: 4. This CDR3 spans 15 amino acids. The germline CDR1 and CDR2 sequences are SGHTS and YDEGEE.

This sequence joins TRBV4-1 and TRBJ1-1; no clear D gene. The V end was cut by 0 bases, the J end by 3 bases, with 14 bases between. This CDR3 contains 16 residues. CDR1 MGHRA and CDR2 YSYEKL come from the germline V gene. CDR3 protein: CASSQDFVSGYTEAFF. The CDR3 DNA reads as TGCGCCAGCAGCCAAGATTTCGTTTCGGGGTACACTGAAGCTTTCTTT.

This chain joins TRBV30 and TRBJ1-5; no clear D. Deletions cut 2 bases from V and 0 bases from J, with 11 bases between. This CDR3 contains 15 residues. Per germline, CDR1 GTSNPN and CDR2 SVGIG (reference sequence). CDR3 bases: TGTGCCTGGAGTACGGGCCTGTTTAGCAATCAGCCCCAGCATTTT. This codes for CAWSTGLFSNQPQHF.

The chain has TRBV20-1 and TRBJ2-3; 9 bases map to TRBD2. Looked up from germline, CDR1 is DFQATT and CDR2 is SNEGSKA (reference sequence). The CDR3 is 16 amino acids. V lost 6 bases to trimming and J lost 4 bases; unmatched junction nucleotides: 14. The CDR3 DNA reads as TGCAGTGCCCGGGGGGCGGGGGGGCCTTTTGCAGATACGCAGTATTTT. This translates into CSARGAGGPFADTQYF.

The V and J genes are TRBV7-3 and TRBJ1-1, with a possible D match to TRBD1 (5 bases). Germline CDR1 and CDR2: SGHTA and FQGTGA. Trimming pared 5 bases from V and 7 bases from J, leaving 14 bases between. This CDR3 comprises 13 residues. The chain's CDR3 is CASSPRRGSEAFF. Written as DNA, the CDR3 is TGTGCCAGCAGCCCCCGGCGGGGCAGTGAAGCTTTCTTT.

The table lists this clonotype with a few counts. The chain combines TRBV24-1 with TRBJ1-4; D is unresolved. V gave up 2 bases and J gave up 8 bases, with 8 bases separating them. CDR1 and CDR2 (germline): KGHDR, SFDVKD. The CDR3 loop spans 13 amino acids. In DNA, the CDR3 is TGTGCCACCAGTGATTGGAAGGCGGAAAAACTGTTTTTT. This sequence encodes CATSDWKAEKLFF.

V and J are TRBV27 and TRBJ1-5; possible D gene TRBD1, 5 bases. The germline gives CDR1 MNHEY, CDR2 SMNVEV (reference sequence). Deletions cut 5 bases from V and 3 bases from J, with 14 bases between. The CDR3 runs 15 residues. CDR3 sequence reads: CASSTPGTANQPQHF. The CDR3 DNA reads as TGTGCCAGCAGTACCCCCGGGACTGCCAATCAGCCCCAGCATTTT.

This clonotype was recorded a few times. The rearrangement joins TRBV9 to TRBJ2-1, with 7 nucleotides matching TRBD1. The V gene's germline CDR1 is SGDLS and CDR2 YYNGEE. V shed 0 bases, J shed 7 bases, and the junction held 10 bases outside the gene matches. The CDR3 length is 16 residues. In DNA, the CDR3 is TGTGCCAGCAGCGTAGGCCCCCGACAGGGTACTAATGAGCAGTTCTTC. Its protein is CASSVGPRQGTNEQFF.

There are a few counts of this clonotype. The chain couples TRBV2 to TRBJ2-5; 8 bases match TRBD1. CDR1 is SNHLY, CDR2 FYNNEI, per germline. Trimming took 4 bases from V and 3 from J; bases not matched to a gene: 7. CDR3 length equals 15 residues. The CDR3 nucleotides read TGTGCCAGCAGTGGAAAAACAGGGGGTGAAGAGACCCAGTACTTC. Its protein product is CASSGKTGGEETQYF.

This clonotype appeared many times. The chain is built from TRBV5-1 and TRBJ2-3; 8 positions match TRBD1. V trimming: 2 bases; J trimming: 8 bases; junction bases outside the gene matches: 1. There are 12 residues in the CDR3. CDR1 is SGHRS and CDR2 is YFSETQ in the germline V gene. The chain's CDR3 is CASSFQGATQYF. The CDR3 DNA follows: TGCGCCAGCAGCTTTCAGGGGGCTACGCAGTATTTT.

The V gene is TRBV18, the J gene TRBJ2-7, with a weak D call TRBD1 (6 bases). The V end was cut by 5 bases, the J end by 1 base, with 9 bases between. Germline CDR1 reads KGHSH; CDR2 reads LQKENI. The CDR3 runs 13 residues. The CDR3 region is CASSAGTSYEQYF. DNA for the CDR3: TGTGCCAGCTCAGCAGGGACATCCTACGAGCAGTACTTC.

This clonotype was seen a handful of times. The rearrangement links TRBV4-3 to TRBJ2-1, with D tentatively TRBD1 (6 bases). This CDR3 contains 16 residues. Germline lookup yields CDR1 LGHNA and CDR2 YSLEER. Trimming left V 2 bases short and J 4 bases short, with 15 bases between. CDR3 DNA sequence: TGCGCCAGCAGCCAAAGTCTTGGGACAAAATACAATGAGCAGTTCTTC. It translates to CASSQSLGTKYNEQFF.

The chain recombines TRBV24-1 with TRBJ2-3, with 8 bases aligning to TRBD1. This CDR3 region has 16 residues. Per germline, CDR1 KGHDR and CDR2 SFDVKD. V gave up 2 bases and J gave up 2 bases; unmatched junction bases: 5. The CDR3 sequence: CATSDSTGAPTDTQYF. CDR3 DNA sequence: TGTGCCACCAGTGATTCGACAGGGGCCCCCACAGATACGCAGTATTTT.

This clonotype was seen a handful of times. The chain is built from TRBV6-2 or TRBV6-3 and TRBJ1-2; D might be TRBD1 (5 bases). This CDR3 region has 12 residues. V lost 9 bases and J lost 8, with 16 bases in between. Looked up from germline, CDR1 is MNHEY and CDR2 is SVGEGT. The DNA for the CDR3 is TGTGCCAGTTACACCGGGACGGTAGGCTACACCTTC. It is translated as CASYTGTVGYTF.

This clonotype was counted a few times. This chain connects TRBV20-1 to TRBJ2-2; D is unresolved. Trimming removed 0 bases from V and 8 bases from J, with 10 bases in between. Germline V CDR1 and CDR2: DFQATT, SNEGSKA (reference sequence). This CDR3 is built from 13 residues. The CDR3 loop reads CSARDQPSGELFF. DNA for the CDR3: TGCAGTGCTAGAGATCAACCGTCGGGGGAGCTGTTTTTT.

This clonotype was seen a handful of times. The rearrangement joins TRBV7-6 to TRBJ2-5; D gene uncertain. Trimming removed 8 bases at V and 4 bases at J, with 11 bases between. In germline, CDR1 is SGHVS, CDR2 FNYEAQ. CDR3 length equals 12 residues. This chain's CDR3 is CASAELGETQYF. In nucleotides, the CDR3 is TGTGCCAGCGCAGAGCTCGGAGAGACCCAGTACTTC.